Following are 10 T cell receptor beta chains from one sample sequenced in a study of blood T cells in healthy people across ages. A sample-barcoded 5' primer and a J-beta primer mix were used in a second PCR of about 7 to 11 cycles. MiXCR, applied by TCRdb to the 5' RACE reads, yields one record per CDR3 protein. This sample carries about 1,800,000 distinct CDR3 sequences, about 30% of them seen once, and the ten largest clones take 6.5% to 8.5%. The sample was blood. The origin of the receptors is a woman aged 30 to 39 in good health.

The J gene is TRBJ2-3, the V gene TRBV9, with D uncertain. The CDR3 has 12 amino acids. Germline V gene sequence: CDR1 SGDLS, CDR2 YYNGEE. Trimming removed 0 bases at V and 7 bases at J, with 6 bases between. Here the CDR3 reads CASSVDAYTQYF. In nucleotides, the CDR3 is TGTGCCAGCAGCGTAGACGCGTATACGCAGTATTTT. Full variable domain (outside the CDR3, taken from reference TRBV9 and TRBJ2-3): DSGVTQTPKHLITATGQRVTLRCSPRSGDLSVYWYQQSLDQGLQFLIQYYNGEERAKGNILERFSAQQFPDLHSELNLSSLELGDSALYFCASSVDAYTQYFGPGTRLTVL.

This clonotype was counted only a few times. The CDR3 loop reads CSARREGDGYTF. The CDR3 nucleotides are TGCAGTGCTAGACGGGAAGGGGATGGCTACACCTTC. This chain joins TRBV20-1 and TRBJ1-2; D may be TRBD1 (5 bases). With 2 bases removed from V and 6 bases from J, the gap between germline ends came to 10 bases. This CDR3 region has 12 residues. Per the germline V gene, CDR1 is DFQATT and CDR2 is SNEGSKA (reference sequence).

This clonotype was recorded a few times. Just one base apart from a much larger clone, this may be a read error. The chain couples TRBV10-3 to TRBJ2-7; perhaps TRBD2 as D (5 bases). V dropped 10 bases and J dropped 7 bases, with 14 bases sitting between them. The CDR3 length is 11 residues. CDR1 is ENHRY, CDR2 SYGVKD, per germline. CDR3 region: CATQERKEQYF. CDR3 nucleotides: TGTGCCACTCAGGAGCGGAAAGAGCAGTACTTC.

This clonotype showed up many times. The gene calls are TRBV29-1 and TRBJ1-2; 8 nucleotides match TRBD1. This CDR3 has 14 amino acids. CDR1 SQVTM and CDR2 ANQGSEA come from the germline V gene. V gave up 6 bases and J gave up 0 bases; unmatched junction bases: 6. This CDR3 is CSVTRDRSNYGYTF. The CDR3 DNA reads as TGCAGCGTAACCCGGGACAGGTCTAACTATGGCTACACCTTC. The full variable domain, its missing parts supplied by reference TRBV29-1 and TRBJ1-2, is SAVISQKPSRDICQRGTSLTIQCQVDSQVTMMFWYRQQPGQSLTLIATANQGSEATYESGFVIDKFPISRPNLTFSTLTVSNMSPEDSSIYLCSVTRDRSNYGYTFGSGTRLTVV.

The chain joins TRBV5-5 to TRBJ2-1; either TRBD1 or TRBD2 may supply D (6 bases each). The germline CDR1 and CDR2 sequences are SGHKS and YYEKEE (reference sequence). Trimming shortened V by 0 bases and J by 5 bases, and 21 bases separated the two germline ends. CDR3 length: 18 residues. The CDR3 loop reads CASSLEPQGRRGNNEQFF. In nucleotides, the CDR3 is TGTGCCAGCAGCTTGGAACCGCAGGGCCGGAGGGGGAACAATGAGCAGTTCTTC.

As to this clonotype: Since a much larger clone is just one base distant, this may be a read error. V and J are TRBV6-1 and TRBJ2-4; 8 positions match TRBD2. The CDR3 runs to 12 residues. With 4 bases clipped from V and 12 bases from J, the junction kept 5 bases outside the gene matches. Germline V CDR1 and CDR2: MNHNS, SASEGT. The CDR3 region is CASSVAGQYQYF. DNA for the CDR3: TGTGCCAGCAGTGTAGCGGGGCAGTATCAGTACTTC.

This clonotype has more than one count but fewer than ten. The J gene is TRBJ2-3, the V gene TRBV6-6, with 8 bases identical to TRBD1. The CDR3 loop spans 16 amino acids. Germline V CDR1 and CDR2: MNHNY, SVGAGI (reference sequence). The trim removed 6 bases at V and 3 bases at J, leaving 11 bases unmatched. The CDR3 spells CASRMGETGGTDTQYF. The CDR3 coding sequence is TGTGCCAGCAGGATGGGGGAAACAGGGGGGACAGATACGCAGTATTTT.

This clonotype came up a few times. The rearrangement joins TRBV5-5 to TRBJ2-4; 8 nucleotides line up with TRBD2. The CDR3 covers 14 residues. Unmatched junction bases numbered 1, after V lost 4 bases and J lost 1 base. From germline, CDR1 is SGHKS and CDR2 YYEKEE (reference sequence). This CDR3 is CASSTGGAKNIQYF. The CDR3 DNA follows: TGTGCCAGCAGCACGGGGGGGGCCAAAAACATTCAGTACTTC.

This clonotype was seen once. In nucleotides, the CDR3 is TGTGCCAGCAGGTTGCGACAGATGAACACTGAAGCTTTCTTT. Translation: CASRLRQMNTEAFF. V gene TRBV12-3 or TRBV12-4 combines with J gene TRBJ1-1; tentative D call: TRBD1 (5 bases). The CDR3 loop spans 14 amino acids. V was trimmed by 6 bases and J by 0 bases, leaving 11 bases between them.

This clonotype was observed many times. The chain combines TRBV29-1 with TRBJ2-5; D gene uncertain. CDR3 size: 12 residues. Germline CDR1 reads SQVTM; CDR2 reads ANQGSEA. Trimming left V 4 bases short and J 2 bases short, with 8 bases between. CDR3 sequence reads: CSVVWQQETQYF. In nucleotides, the CDR3 is TGCAGCGTTGTGTGGCAGCAAGAGACCCAGTACTTC.